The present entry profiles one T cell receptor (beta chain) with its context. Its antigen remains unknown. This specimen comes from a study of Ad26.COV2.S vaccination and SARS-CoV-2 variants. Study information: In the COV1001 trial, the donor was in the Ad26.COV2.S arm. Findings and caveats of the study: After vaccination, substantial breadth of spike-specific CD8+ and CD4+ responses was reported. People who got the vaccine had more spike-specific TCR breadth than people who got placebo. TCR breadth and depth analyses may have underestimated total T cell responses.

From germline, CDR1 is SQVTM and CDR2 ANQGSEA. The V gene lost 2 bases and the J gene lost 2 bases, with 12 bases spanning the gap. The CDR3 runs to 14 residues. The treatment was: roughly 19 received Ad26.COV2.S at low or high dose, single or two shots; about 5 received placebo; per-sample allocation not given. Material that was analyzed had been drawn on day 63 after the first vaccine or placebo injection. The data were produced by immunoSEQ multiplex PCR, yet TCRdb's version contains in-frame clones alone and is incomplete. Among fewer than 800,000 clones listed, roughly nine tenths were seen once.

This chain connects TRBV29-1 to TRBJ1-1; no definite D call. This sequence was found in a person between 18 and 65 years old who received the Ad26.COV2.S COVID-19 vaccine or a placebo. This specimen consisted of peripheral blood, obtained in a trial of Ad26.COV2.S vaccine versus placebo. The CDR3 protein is CSVEKTQTNTEAFF. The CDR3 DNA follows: TGCAGCGTTGAAAAGACCCAGACTAACACTGAAGCTTTCTTT.